This T cell receptor beta chain was recorded in a study of OX40 agonist ivuxolimab in advanced cancers. Study context: The patients received ivuxolimab by intravenous route every 2 weeks at 0.01 to 10 mg/kg. Of mixed ages from about 20 to 90 and averaging 60 years, the group was more than 65% male. The study's findings and limits: Low clonal expansion, among the lowest seen, marked partial responders at 0.1-3.0 mg/kg.

Peripheral blood came from all dose cohorts at three timepoints. Germline-derived CDR1 and CDR2 are SGHRS and YFSETQ. This CDR3 comprises 15 residues. As for this clone: The antigen remains unidentified. At one boundary the junction diverges from the germline segment, which might be a read error. The sample has other DNA sequences that encode this CDR3 too.

Data came from immunoSEQ multiplex PCR; TCRdb stores just in-frame clones and leaves some out. The sample holds about 110,000 clones, around 93% seen once. The origin of this receptor is an adult with an advanced solid tumor such as melanoma, head and neck, liver or kidney cancer. The sample in question was CD4+ or CD8+ T cells sorted from blood, obtained in a trial of the OX40 agonist ivuxolimab. The rearrangement uses TRBV5-1 and TRBJ1-1; TRBD1 matches at 7 bases. The DNA for the CDR3 is TGCGCCAGCAGCGATTTACAGGGGACGAACACTGAGGCTTTCTTT. It yields the protein CASSDLQGTNTEAFF.